The rows below give T cell receptor beta chains drawn from one sample of a study of blood T cell repertoires in COVID-19. Generated by immunoSEQ multiplex PCR, the TCRdb table keeps only in-frame clones and is missing some. The data contain under 50,000 clones, 88% of them singletons. The sequenced material came from peripheral blood. These receptors were taken from a woman aged 35 to 49 with acute or convalescent COVID-19. CDR3s include the opening cysteine and the closing phenylalanine or tryptophan. D genes are given only for firm matches. Clone size, where shown, is once, few, many, or a class for clones that have expanded.

>.|TRBJ1-5|.|TRBV7-2
TGTGCCAGCAGCTCGGACGGCACAATGAGGGCCCAGCATTTT
CASSSDGTMRAQHF
>TRBD1|TRBJ1-2|.|TRBV27
TGTGCCAGCAGTTTAATCCCAGGGACAGGGGAGCGTGCTAACTATGGCTACACCTTC
CASSLIPGTGERANYGYTF
>TRBD1|TRBJ1-2|.|TRBV2
TGTGCCAGCAGCCGTGAGGGGGCAATCAATGGCTACACCTTC
CASSREGAINGYTF
>.|TRBJ1-6|.|TRBV6-5
TGTGCCAGCAGTCCCGATAGACAGAATAATTCACCCCTCCACTTT
CASSPDRQNNSPLHF
>.|TRBJ2-1|.|TRBV7-7
TGTGCCAGCAGCTTAAGCGGTTTCCCGGACAATGAGCAGTTCTTC
CASSLSGFPDNEQFF
>.|TRBJ1-2|.|TRBV28
TGTGCCAGCAGGGACGGGAGTAACTATGGCTACACCTTC
CASRDGSNYGYTF
>.|TRBJ1-4|few|TRBV12-3/TRBV12-4
TGTGCCAGCAGTTTTTGGGGGGAGGAGAAACTGTTTTTT
CASSFWGEEKLFF
>.|TRBJ2-7|few|TRBV11-3
TGTGCCAGCAGCCTAACAGCGGCCGAGCAGTACTTC
CASSLTAAEQYF
>.|TRBJ1-5|.|TRBV24-1
TGTGCCACCAGTGATTTAAGCAGCAATCAGCCCCAGCATTTT
CATSDLSSNQPQHF
>TRBD1|TRBJ1-2|.|TRBV11-2
TGTGCCAGCAGCTACACCGGGACAGAATATGGCTACACCTTC
CASSYTGTEYGYTF
>.|TRBJ2-1|.|TRBV19
TGTGCCAGTAGTATTCGCGAGAGGGATTACAATGAGCAGTTCTTC
CASSIRERDYNEQFF
>.|TRBJ2-5|.|TRBV6-4
TGTGCCAGCAGTGATCGAGCCTCTGGGAGGACAAACCAAGAGACCCAGTACTTC
CASSDRASGRTNQETQYF
>.|TRBJ1-6|.|TRBV10-1
TGCGCCAGCAGTTTGACAGATAATTCACCCCTCCACTTT
CASSLTDNSPLHF
>.|TRBJ1-2|.|TRBV6-5
TGTGCCAGCAGTTACTCGAACTTCAGGGGCGGGGGCTACACCTTC
CASSYSNFRGGGYTF
>.|TRBJ1-2|.|TRBV7-3
TGTGCCAGCAGCTTAGGGATATCGACTGCTAACAAGGGGGGCTACACCTTC
CASSLGISTANKGGYTF
>.|TRBJ1-1|.|TRBV5-1
TGCGCCAGCAGCTTGGATCGGGGTGTGGGCACTGAAGCTTTCTTT
CASSLDRGVGTEAFF
>TRBD1|TRBJ1-2|.|TRBV27
TGTGCCAGCAGTTTAAAGGGGACAGGGGGGAACTATGGCTACACCTTC
CASSLKGTGGNYGYTF